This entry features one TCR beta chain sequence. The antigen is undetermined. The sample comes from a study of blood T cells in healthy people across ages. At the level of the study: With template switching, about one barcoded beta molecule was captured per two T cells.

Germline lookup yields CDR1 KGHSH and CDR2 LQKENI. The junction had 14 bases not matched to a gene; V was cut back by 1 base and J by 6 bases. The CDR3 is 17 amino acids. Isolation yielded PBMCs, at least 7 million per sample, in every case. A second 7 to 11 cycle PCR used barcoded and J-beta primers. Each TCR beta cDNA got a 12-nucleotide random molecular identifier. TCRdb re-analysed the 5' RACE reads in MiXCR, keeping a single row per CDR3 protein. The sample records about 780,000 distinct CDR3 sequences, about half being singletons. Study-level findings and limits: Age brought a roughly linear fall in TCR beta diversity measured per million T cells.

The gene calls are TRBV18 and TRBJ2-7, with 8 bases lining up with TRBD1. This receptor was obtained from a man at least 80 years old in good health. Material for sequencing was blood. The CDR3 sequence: CASSPRLPQGAPFEQYF. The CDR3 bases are TGTGCCAGCTCACCACGCCTGCCGCAGGGGGCACCATTCGAGCAGTACTTC.